The 10 T cell receptor beta chains in this list originate from one sample, sequenced in a study of control samples from healthy donors and cancer patients. The table came from immunoSEQ multiplex PCR; TCRdb's copy has only in-frame clones and leaves some out. Of some 120,000 clones in the sample, about 93% are singletons; the top ten hold 2.5%. Sequences were obtained from blood. The source is a man aged 18 to 30 in good health.

This chain joins TRBV14 and TRBJ2-5; D might be TRBD1 or TRBD2, each matching 5 bases. Germline V CDR1 and CDR2: SGHDN, FVKESK. V was cut by 3 bases and J by 5 bases, with 10 bases left in between. This CDR3 is 13 amino acids long. The DNA of the CDR3 is TGTGCCAGCAGCCAGGGACGCGGGGAGACCCAGTACTTC. This translates into CASSQGRGETQYF.

J is TRBJ2-1 and V is TRBV30; TRBD2 might be the D (5 bases). This CDR3 comprises 14 residues. Trimming removed 6 bases from V and 4 bases from J, with 16 bases in between. The germline V gene has CDR1 GTSNPN and CDR2 SVGIG (reference sequence). CDR3 nucleotides: TGTGCCTGCACGCGGAGGAGCGGTTACAATGAGCAGTTCTTC. Translating it yields CACTRRSGYNEQFF.

The genes are TRBV5-1 and TRBJ2-2; unclear D gene. Germline V lookup: CDR1 SGHRS, CDR2 YFSETQ. V was pared by 4 bases and J by 6 bases, with 4 bases between. The CDR3 covers 11 residues. This CDR3 is CASSRPGELFF. As DNA, the CDR3 is TGCGCCAGCAGCCGGCCCGGGGAGCTGTTTTTT. The whole variable domain, remainder taken from reference TRBV5-1 and TRBJ2-2, is KAGVTQTPRYLIKTRGQQVTLSCSPISGHRSVSWYQQTPGQGLQFLFEYFSETQRNKGNFPGRFSGRQFSNSRSEMNVSTLELGDSALYLCASSRPGELFFGEGSRLTVL.

The table lists this clone with a few counts. V is TRBV6-5 and J is TRBJ1-3; no reliable D call. Per germline, CDR1 MNHEY and CDR2 SVGAGI. This CDR3 region has 15 residues. Trimming pared 0 bases from V and 0 bases from J, leaving 6 bases between. The CDR3 region has the DNA TGTGCCAGCAGTTACTCGGGCACCTCTGGAAACACCATATATTTT. Its translation is CASSYSGTSGNTIYF.

V usage is TRBV6-5 and J usage is TRBJ1-2; tentative D call: TRBD1 (5 bases). CDR1 and CDR2 from the germline V gene are MNHEY and SVGAGI. Trimming left V 2 bases short and J 8 bases short, with 9 bases between. The CDR3 sequence is 12 residues long. CDR3 coding DNA: TGTGCCAGCAGTTACGGGGGAGGGGGCTACACCTTC. It is translated as CASSYGGGGYTF.

This chain uses TRBV5-1 with TRBJ1-3; 7 nucleotides align to TRBD1. The CDR3 has 15 residues. Losses at the gene ends were 0 bases for V and 4 bases for J; bases not matched to a gene: 4. From germline, CDR1 is SGHRS and CDR2 YFSETQ. The CDR3 protein is CASSLAGDSGNTIYF. CDR3 nucleotides: TGCGCCAGCAGCTTGGCCGGGGACAGCGGAAACACCATATATTTT.

This clone has more than one count but fewer than ten. The chain carries TRBV7-9 and TRBJ2-1; D gene uncertain. Germline V gives CDR1 SEHNR, CDR2 FQNEAQ (reference sequence). Trimming took 5 bases from V and 3 from J, leaving 14 bases between them. The CDR3 spans 15 residues. Here the CDR3 reads CASSHASSDYNEQFF. CDR3 in DNA: TGTGCCAGCAGCCATGCCTCGAGCGACTACAATGAGCAGTTCTTC.

The genes are TRBV19 and TRBJ2-3, with a weak D call TRBD1 (6 bases). Trimming stripped 7 bases from V and 4 bases from J, with 15 bases between. The CDR3 runs to 14 residues. Germline assignment: CDR1 LNHDA and CDR2 SQIVND (reference sequence). CDR3 region: CASNRALGADTQYF. CDR3 DNA sequence: TGTGCCAGTAACAGGGCCCTAGGGGCAGATACGCAGTATTTT.

This rearrangement joins TRBV29-1 to TRBJ2-7; either TRBD1 or TRBD2 may supply D (5 bases each). There are 12 residues in the CDR3. V was pared by 7 bases and J by 3 bases, with 13 bases between. Germline V gene lookup returns CDR1 SQVTM and CDR2 ANQGSEA. CDR3 sequence: CSARDGDYEQYV. DNA for the CDR3: TGCAGCGCCCGGGACGGGGACTACGAGCAGTACGTC.

The CDR3 sequence is CSVFEGTNYGYTF. In DNA, the CDR3 is TGCAGCGTTTTCGAGGGAACTAACTATGGCTACACCTTC. J is TRBJ1-2 and V is TRBV29-1; no clear D. V was pared by 5 bases and J by 0 bases, with 10 bases between. CDR1 is SQVTM, CDR2 ANQGSEA, per germline. This CDR3 is 13 amino acids long.